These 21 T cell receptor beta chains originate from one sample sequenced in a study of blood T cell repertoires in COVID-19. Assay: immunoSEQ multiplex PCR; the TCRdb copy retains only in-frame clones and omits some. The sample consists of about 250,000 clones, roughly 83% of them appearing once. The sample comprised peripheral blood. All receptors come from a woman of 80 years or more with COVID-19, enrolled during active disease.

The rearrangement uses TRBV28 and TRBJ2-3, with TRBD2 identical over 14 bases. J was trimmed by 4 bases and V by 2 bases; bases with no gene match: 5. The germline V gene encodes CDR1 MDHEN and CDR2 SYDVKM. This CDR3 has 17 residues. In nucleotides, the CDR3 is TGTGCCAGCAGTTTACTGACTAGCGGGGGGGTCGCAGATACGCAGTATTTT. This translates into CASSLLTSGGVADTQYF.

The CDR3 DNA follows: TGTGCCAGCAGTTTCAGTTCAGGCAATCAGCCCCAGCATTTT. Residues: CASSFSSGNQPQHF. This chain uses TRBV28 with TRBJ1-5, with D uncertain. CDR1 and CDR2 from the germline V gene are MDHEN and SYDVKM. Trimming took 3 bases from V and 2 from J, leaving 8 bases between them. CDR3 size: 14 residues.

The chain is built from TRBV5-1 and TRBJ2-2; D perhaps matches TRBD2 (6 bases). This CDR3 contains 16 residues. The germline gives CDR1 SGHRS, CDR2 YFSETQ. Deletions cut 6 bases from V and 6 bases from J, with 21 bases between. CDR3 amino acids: CASNPRGLGVAGELFF. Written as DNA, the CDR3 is TGCGCCAGCAATCCGAGGGGACTGGGAGTGGCCGGGGAGCTGTTTTTT.

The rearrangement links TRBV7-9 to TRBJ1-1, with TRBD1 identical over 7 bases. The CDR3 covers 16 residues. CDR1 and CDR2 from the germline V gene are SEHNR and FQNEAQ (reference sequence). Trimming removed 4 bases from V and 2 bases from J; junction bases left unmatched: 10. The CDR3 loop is CASSSWTGPQNTEAFF. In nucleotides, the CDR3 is TGTGCCAGCAGCTCCTGGACAGGACCCCAAAACACTGAAGCTTTCTTT.

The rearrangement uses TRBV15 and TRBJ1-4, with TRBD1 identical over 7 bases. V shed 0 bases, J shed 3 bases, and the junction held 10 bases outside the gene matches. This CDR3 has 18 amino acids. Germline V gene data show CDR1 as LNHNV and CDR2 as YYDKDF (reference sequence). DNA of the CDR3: TGTGCCACCAGCAGAGATAGACAGGGCCCGGGAGCTAATGAAAAACTGTTTTTT. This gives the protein CATSRDRQGPGANEKLFF.

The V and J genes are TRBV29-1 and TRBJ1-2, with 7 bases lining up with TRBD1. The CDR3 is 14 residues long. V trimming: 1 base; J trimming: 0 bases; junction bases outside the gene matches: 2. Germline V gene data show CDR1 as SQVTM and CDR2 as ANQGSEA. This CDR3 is CSVEVGGPNYGYTF. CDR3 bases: TGCAGCGTTGAAGTAGGGGGCCCTAACTATGGCTACACCTTC.

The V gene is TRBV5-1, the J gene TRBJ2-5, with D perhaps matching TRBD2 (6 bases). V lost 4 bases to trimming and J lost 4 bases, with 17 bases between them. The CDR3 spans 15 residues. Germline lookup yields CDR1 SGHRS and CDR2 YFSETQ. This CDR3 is CASSLQSRGGETQYF. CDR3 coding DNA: TGCGCCAGCAGCCTCCAGAGCCGGGGAGGAGAGACCCAGTACTTC.

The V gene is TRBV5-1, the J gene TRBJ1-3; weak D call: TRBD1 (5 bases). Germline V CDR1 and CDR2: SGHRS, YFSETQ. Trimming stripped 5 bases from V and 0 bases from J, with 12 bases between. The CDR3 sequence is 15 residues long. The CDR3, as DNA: TGCGCCAGCAGGCTCGACAGTAGCTCTGGAAACACCATATATTTT. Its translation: CASRLDSSSGNTIYF. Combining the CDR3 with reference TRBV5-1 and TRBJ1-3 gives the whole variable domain KAGVTQTPRYLIKTRGQQVTLSCSPISGHRSVSWYQQTPGQGLQFLFEYFSETQRNKGNFPGRFSGRQFSNSRSEMNVSTLELGDSALYLCASRLDSSSGNTIYFGEGSWLTVV.

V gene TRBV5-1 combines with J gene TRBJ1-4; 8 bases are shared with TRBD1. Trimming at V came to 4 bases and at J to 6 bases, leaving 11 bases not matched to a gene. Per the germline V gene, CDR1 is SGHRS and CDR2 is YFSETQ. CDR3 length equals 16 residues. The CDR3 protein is CASSLGQGIVDEKLFF. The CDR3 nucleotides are TGCGCCAGCAGCCTTGGACAGGGCATCGTAGATGAAAAACTGTTTTTT.

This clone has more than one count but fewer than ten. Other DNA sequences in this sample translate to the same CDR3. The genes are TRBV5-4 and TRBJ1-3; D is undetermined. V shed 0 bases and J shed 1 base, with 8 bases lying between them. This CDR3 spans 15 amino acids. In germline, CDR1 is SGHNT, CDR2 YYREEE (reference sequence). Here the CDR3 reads CASSLAGSSGNTIYF. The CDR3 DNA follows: TGTGCCAGCAGCTTGGCGGGGAGTTCTGGAAACACCATATATTTT.

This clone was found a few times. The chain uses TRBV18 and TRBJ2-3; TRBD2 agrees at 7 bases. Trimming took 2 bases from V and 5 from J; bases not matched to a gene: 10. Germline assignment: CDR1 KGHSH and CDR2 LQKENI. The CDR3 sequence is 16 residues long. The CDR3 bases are TGTGCCAGCTCACCAGGGGGAGCTAGCGGCCAAGATACGCAGTATTTT. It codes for CASSPGGASGQDTQYF.

The CDR3 DNA sequence: TGTGCCAGTAGTACAGGGTTCCAGAGCAATCAGCCCCAGCATTTT. This gives the protein CASSTGFQSNQPQHF. This chain uses TRBV19 with TRBJ1-5; D perhaps matches TRBD1 (5 bases). CDR1 and CDR2 from the germline V gene are LNHDA and SQIVND (reference sequence). The CDR3 has 15 residues. V shed 4 bases and J shed 1 base, with 11 bases lying between them.

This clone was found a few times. CDR3 DNA: TGTGCCATCGGGGACAATAGCAATCAGCCCCAGCATTTT. Translated: CAIGDNSNQPQHF. This chain connects TRBV10-3 to TRBJ1-5, with D possibly TRBD1 on 6 matching bases. CDR1 ENHRY and CDR2 SYGVKD come from the germline V gene. The CDR3 consists of 13 residues. V gave up 8 bases and J gave up 0 bases, with 8 bases separating them.

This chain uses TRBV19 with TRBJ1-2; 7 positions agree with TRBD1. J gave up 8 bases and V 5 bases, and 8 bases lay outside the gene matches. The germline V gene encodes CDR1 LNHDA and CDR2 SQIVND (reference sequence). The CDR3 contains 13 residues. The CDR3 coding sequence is TGTGCCAGTAGTGCGACAGGGCGTAGCGGCTACACCTTC. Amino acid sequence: CASSATGRSGYTF.

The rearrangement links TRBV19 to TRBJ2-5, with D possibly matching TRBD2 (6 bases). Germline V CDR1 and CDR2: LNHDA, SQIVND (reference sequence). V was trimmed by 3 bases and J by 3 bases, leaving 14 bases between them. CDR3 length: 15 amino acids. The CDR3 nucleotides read TGTGCCAGTAGTATGGGAGGAGTCGGCAAAGAGACCCAGTACTTC. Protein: CASSMGGVGKETQYF.

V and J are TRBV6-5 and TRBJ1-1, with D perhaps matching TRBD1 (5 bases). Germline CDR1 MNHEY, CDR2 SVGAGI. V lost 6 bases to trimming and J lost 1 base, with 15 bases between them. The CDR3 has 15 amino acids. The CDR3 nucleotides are TGTGCCAGCAGGTTAACAGGCGGAAAGAACACTGAAGCTTTCTTT. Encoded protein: CASRLTGGKNTEAFF.

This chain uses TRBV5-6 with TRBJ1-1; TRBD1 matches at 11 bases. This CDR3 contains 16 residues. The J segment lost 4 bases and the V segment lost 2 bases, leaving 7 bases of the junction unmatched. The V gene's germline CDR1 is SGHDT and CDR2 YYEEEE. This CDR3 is CASSFGQGAVTTEAFF. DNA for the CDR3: TGTGCCAGCAGCTTCGGACAGGGGGCTGTGACCACTGAAGCTTTCTTT.

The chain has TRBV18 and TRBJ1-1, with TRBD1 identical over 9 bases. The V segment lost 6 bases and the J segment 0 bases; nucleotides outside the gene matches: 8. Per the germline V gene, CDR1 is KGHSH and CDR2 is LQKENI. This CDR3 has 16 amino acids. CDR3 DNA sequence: TGTGCCAGCTCTTGGGGACAGGGTAACATGAACACTGAAGCTTTCTTT. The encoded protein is CASSWGQGNMNTEAFF.

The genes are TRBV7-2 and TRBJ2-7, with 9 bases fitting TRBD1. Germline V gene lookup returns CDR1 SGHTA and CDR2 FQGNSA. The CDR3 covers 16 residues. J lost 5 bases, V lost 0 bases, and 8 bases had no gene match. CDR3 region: CASSLAGQGFRNEQYF. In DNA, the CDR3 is TGTGCCAGCAGCTTAGCGGGACAGGGATTTAGGAACGAGCAGTACTTC.

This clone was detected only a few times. In DNA, the CDR3 is TGTGCCAGCAGTTTGATGACAGGGCCCTACGAGCAGTACTTC. The encoded protein is CASSLMTGPYEQYF. This chain joins TRBV6-2 or TRBV6-3 and TRBJ2-7; TRBD1 matches 7 bases. The CDR3 is 14 amino acids. In germline, CDR1 is MNHEY, CDR2 SVGEGT. With 4 bases clipped from V and 2 bases from J, the junction kept 5 bases outside the gene matches.

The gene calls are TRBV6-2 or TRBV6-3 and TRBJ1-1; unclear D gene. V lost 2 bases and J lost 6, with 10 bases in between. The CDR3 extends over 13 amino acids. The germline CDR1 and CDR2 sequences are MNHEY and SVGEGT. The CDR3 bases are TGTGCCAGCAGTTACCCCGGGAGATCTGAAGCTTTCTTT. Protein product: CASSYPGRSEAFF.